These T cell receptor beta chains were read from a single sample in a study of OX40 agonist ivuxolimab in advanced cancers. Using immunoSEQ multiplex PCR, the repertoire was profiled, and TCRdb retains in-frame clones only, with some absent. The sample holds roughly 66,000 clones, around four fifths seen once. Sequences were derived from CD4+ or CD8+ T cells sorted from blood, sampled in a trial of the OX40 agonist ivuxolimab. The origin of the receptors is an adult with an advanced solid tumor such as melanoma, head and neck, liver or kidney cancer. CDR3s include the opening cysteine and the closing phenylalanine or tryptophan. The order of the fields is D gene, V gene, clone size, J gene, CDR3 protein, CDR3 DNA. D genes are given only for firm matches. The size field is filled for only some rows; it gives once, few, many or a size class.

NA	TRBV5-1	NA	TRBJ2-5	CASSPQTAQETQYF	TGCGCCAGCAGCCCACAGACAGCCCAAGAGACCCAGTACTTC
NA	TRBV7-9	once	TRBJ2-5	CASSPGLQGEYF	TGTGCCAGCAGCCCTGGGTTGCAGGGAGAGTACTTC
NA	TRBV14	medium-sized	TRBJ1-2	CASSQHLGRDSGYTF	TGTGCCAGCAGCCAACACTTGGGCAGGGATAGCGGCTACACCTTC
TRBD1	TRBV7-2	NA	TRBJ1-6	CASSPRGGPRSPLHF	TGTGCCAGCAGCCCCAGGGGGGGACCTCGATCACCCCTCCACTTT
NA	TRBV12-5	NA	TRBJ1-2	CASAGGPYGYTF	TGTGCTAGTGCTGGGGGACCATATGGCTACACCTTC
TRBD1	TRBV28	NA	TRBJ2-1	CASSLSPGQGNEQFF	TGTGCCAGCAGTCTCTCTCCGGGACAGGGGAATGAGCAGTTCTTC
TRBD2	TRBV7-7	few	TRBJ2-1	CASSLGAGLAQGEQFF	TGTGCCAGCAGCTTAGGAGCGGGACTAGCCCAAGGTGAGCAGTTCTTC
NA	TRBV10-3	few	TRBJ1-2	CAISVVGRDYGYTF	TGTGCCATCAGTGTTGTTGGACGGGACTATGGCTACACCTTC
NA	TRBV10-1	NA	TRBJ1-1	CASSDYTEAFF	TGCGCCAGCAGTGACTACACTGAAGCTTTCTTT
TRBD1	TRBV15	NA	TRBJ1-3	CATSRGLGTAPGNTIYF	TGTGCCACCAGCAGAGGCCTCGGGACAGCGCCTGGAAACACCATATATTTT